This T cell receptor beta chain was captured by sequencing in a study of blood T cell repertoires in COVID-19. TCRdb keeps only in-frame clones here, not all; method: immunoSEQ multiplex PCR. The table shows about 200,000 clones, with 80% occurring only once. This CDR3 region has 12 residues. Germline V gene data show CDR1 as SGHDN and CDR2 as FVKESK. Between the trimmed V and J ends, which lost 8 bases and 5 bases, there was a span of 12 bases. The chain uses TRBV14 and TRBJ2-5, with D perhaps matching TRBD2 (5 bases). The sample comprised peripheral blood. The receptor's source is a human donor in a cohort sampled during active COVID-19. CDR3 bases: TGTGCCAGCCGGGCCGGCGGGGAGACCCAGTACTTC. Its translation: CASRAGGETQYF.